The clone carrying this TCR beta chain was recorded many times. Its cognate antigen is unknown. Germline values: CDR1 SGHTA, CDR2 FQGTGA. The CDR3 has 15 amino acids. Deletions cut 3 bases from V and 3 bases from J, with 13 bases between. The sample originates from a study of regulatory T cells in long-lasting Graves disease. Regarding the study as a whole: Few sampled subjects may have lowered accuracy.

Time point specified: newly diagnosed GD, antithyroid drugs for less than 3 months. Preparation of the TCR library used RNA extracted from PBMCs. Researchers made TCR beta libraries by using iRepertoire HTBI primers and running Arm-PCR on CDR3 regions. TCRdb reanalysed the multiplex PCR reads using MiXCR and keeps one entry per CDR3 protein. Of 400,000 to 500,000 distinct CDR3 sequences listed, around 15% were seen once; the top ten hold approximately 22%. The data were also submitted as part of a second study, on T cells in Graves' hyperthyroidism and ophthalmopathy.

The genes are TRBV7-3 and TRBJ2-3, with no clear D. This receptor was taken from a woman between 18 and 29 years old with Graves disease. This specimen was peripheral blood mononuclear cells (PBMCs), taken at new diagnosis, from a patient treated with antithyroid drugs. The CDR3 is CASSLGMGATDTQYF. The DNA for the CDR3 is TGTGCCAGCAGCTTGGGGATGGGCGCAACAGATACGCAGTATTTT.